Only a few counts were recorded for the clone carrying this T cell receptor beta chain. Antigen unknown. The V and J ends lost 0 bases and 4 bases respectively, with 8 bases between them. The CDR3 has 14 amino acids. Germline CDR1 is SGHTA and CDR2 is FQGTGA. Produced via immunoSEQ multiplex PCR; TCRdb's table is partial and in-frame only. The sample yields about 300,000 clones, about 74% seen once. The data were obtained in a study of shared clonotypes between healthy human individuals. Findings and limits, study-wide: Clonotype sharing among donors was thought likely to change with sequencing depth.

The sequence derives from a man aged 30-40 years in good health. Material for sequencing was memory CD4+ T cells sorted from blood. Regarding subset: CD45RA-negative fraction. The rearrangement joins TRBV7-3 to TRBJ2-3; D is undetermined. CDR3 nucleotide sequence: TGTGCCAGCAGCTTAACCCTTCAAGCAGATACGCAGTATTTT. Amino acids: CASSLTLQADTQYF.